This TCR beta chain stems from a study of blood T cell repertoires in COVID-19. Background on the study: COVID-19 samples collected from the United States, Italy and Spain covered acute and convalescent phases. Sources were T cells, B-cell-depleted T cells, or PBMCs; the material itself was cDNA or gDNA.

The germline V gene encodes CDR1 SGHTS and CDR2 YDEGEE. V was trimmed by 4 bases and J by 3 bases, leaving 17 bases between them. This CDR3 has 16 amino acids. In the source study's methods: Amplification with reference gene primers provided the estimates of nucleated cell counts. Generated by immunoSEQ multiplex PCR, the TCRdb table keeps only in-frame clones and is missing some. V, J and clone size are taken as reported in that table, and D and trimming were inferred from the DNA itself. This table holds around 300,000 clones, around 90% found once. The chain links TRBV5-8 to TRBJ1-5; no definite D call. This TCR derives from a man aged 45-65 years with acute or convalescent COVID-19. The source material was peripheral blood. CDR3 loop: CASSLMGETTNQPQHF. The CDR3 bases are TGTGCCAGCAGCCTCATGGGTGAGACAACCAATCAGCCCCAGCATTTT.